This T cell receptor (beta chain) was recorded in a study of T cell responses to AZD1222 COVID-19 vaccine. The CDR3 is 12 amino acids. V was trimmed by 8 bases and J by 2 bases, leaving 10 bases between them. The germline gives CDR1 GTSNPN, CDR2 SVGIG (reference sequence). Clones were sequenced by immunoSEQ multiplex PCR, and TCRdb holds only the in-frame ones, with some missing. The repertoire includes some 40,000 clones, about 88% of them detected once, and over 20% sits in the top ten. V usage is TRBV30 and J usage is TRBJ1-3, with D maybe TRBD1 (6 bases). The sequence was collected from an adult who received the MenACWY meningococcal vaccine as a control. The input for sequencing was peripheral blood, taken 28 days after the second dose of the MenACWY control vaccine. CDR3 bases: TGTGCCCACAGGGACGCTGGAAACACCATATATTTT. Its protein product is CAHRDAGNTIYF.